This T cell receptor beta chain stems from a study of control samples from healthy donors and cancer patients (dated by TCRdb to the early 2020s). V loses 10 bases at its end and J loses 5 bases; junction bases beyond the gene matches: 5. From the cysteine up to the phenylalanine, the CDR3 has a length of 12 residues. Solely the CDR3 DNA is kept, with 36 bases framed from the first base. The germline V gene specifies MNHEY as CDR1 and SVGAGI as CDR2. About this clone itself: Its antigen is not yet known. No base quality information exists; no much larger clone differs at one position.

The library was prepared using the immunoSEQ multiplex PCR assay. The table comes from immuneACCESS by way of TCRdb, which keeps in-frame sequences with V and J called. Part of the clones is missing from these tables; in studies checked, under half for an unresolved V gene and the rest for unknown reasons. Here the sample has over 55,000 clones; more than 85% occur a single time. Under 0.95% of the sample goes to the ten largest clones. Sequencing was done on a sample of PBMCs. The source is a man aged 25 to 40 with colorectal cancer. The receptor chain draws on TRBV6-5 and TRBJ1-2; 9 bases in the junction line up with TRBD1. The CDR3 in this case is CATRDRVYGYTF. The DNA reads as follows: TGTGCCACCCGGGACAGGGTTTATGGCTACACCTTC.